This T cell receptor beta chain came from a study of T-cell reconstitution after alpha-beta-depleted transplantation in children. Study-wide findings and caveats: For some patients, TCRbeta diversity was high at day 60 because of recipient T cells and thymic progenitors that survived. Several hundred expanded graft clones reportedly gave rise to the alpha-beta T cells present about two months after transplant. A year post-transplant, T-cell counts and diversity derived mostly from newly produced T cells.

The sample holds a few counts of this clonotype. Its target is not known. It was with unique molecular identifiers that the TCRbeta library was prepared. In TCRdb, the PCR reads were re-called with MiXCR into one record per CDR3 protein. The sample includes about 590,000 distinct CDR3 sequences, around 13% of them seen just once. Germline V gives CDR1 KGHSH, CDR2 LQKENI. V gave up 5 bases and J gave up 2 bases; unmatched junction bases: 6. The CDR3 has 15 amino acids. The clonotype comes from a male patient under 18 who had a stem cell transplant for acute myeloid leukemia, so the T cells may come from the graft donor. This material consisted of PBMCs, mostly from graft donor cells, taken 360 days after TCRalphabeta/CD19-depleted stem cell transplant. The chain uses TRBV18 and TRBJ2-7, with TRBD2 matching 10 bases. The CDR3 DNA is TGTGCCAGCTCAGAAACTAGCGGGGTTACCTACGAGCAGTACTTC. This gives the protein CASSETSGVTYEQYF. The full variable domain, with the rest looked up from reference TRBV18 and TRBJ2-7, is NAGVMQNPRHLVRRRGQEARLRCSPMKGHSHVYWYRQLPEEGLKFMVYLQKENIIDESGMPKERFSAEFPKEGPSILRIQQVVRGDSAAYFCASSETSGVTYEQYFGPGTRLTVT.